This TCR beta chain was sequenced in a study of blood T cell repertoires in COVID-19. The data were produced by immunoSEQ multiplex PCR, yet TCRdb's version contains in-frame clones alone and is incomplete. The profile shows roughly 200,000 clones, roughly 88% of them singletons. Trimming cost V 10 bases and J 7 bases, with 14 bases left between them. The CDR3 consists of 13 residues. Germline-derived CDR1 and CDR2 are MNHNY and SVGAGI (reference sequence). The receptor was isolated from a human donor in a cohort sampled during active COVID-19. The rearrangement uses TRBV6-6 and TRBJ1-6, with D unresolved. The specimen sequenced was peripheral blood. CDR3 sequence (DNA): TGTGCCACAACTTCCGGGATGAATTCACCCCTCCACTTT. It codes for CATTSGMNSPLHF.